This TCR beta chain is from a study of blood T cell repertoires in COVID-19. Study in general: Both acute and convalescent COVID-19 samples were obtained from the United States, Italy and Spain. Nucleic acid was either cDNA or gDNA, and it came from T cells, B-cell-depleted T cells, or PBMCs.

Sequenced by immunoSEQ multiplex PCR; TCRdb stores in-frame clones only, minus some. The sample contains about 100,000 clones, roughly 79% of which appear only once. The TCR comes from a woman between 65 and 79 years old with acute or convalescent COVID-19. What was sequenced was peripheral blood.

DNA of the CDR3: TGTGCCAGTAGTATTGGGGACAGTGAAAAACTGTTTTTT. Translation: CASSIGDSEKLFF. This chain connects TRBV19 to TRBJ1-4; 7 positions match TRBD1. The J segment lost 7 bases and the V segment lost 3 bases, leaving 2 bases of the junction unmatched. CDR1 and CDR2 (germline): LNHDA, SQIVND (reference sequence). The CDR3 extends over 13 amino acids. Full variable domain (missing parts from reference TRBV19 and TRBJ1-4): DGGITQSPKYLFRKEGQNVTLSCEQNLNHDAMYWYRQDPGQGLRLIYYSQIVNDFQKGDIAEGYSVSREKKESFPLTVTSAQKNPTAFYLCASSIGDSEKLFFGSGTQLSVL.